The 21 T cell receptor beta chains below come from one sample, sequenced in a study of T cells after yellow fever vaccination. TCRdb analysed the 5' RACE reads with MiXCR anew, one entry per CDR3 protein. The data contain about 550,000 distinct CDR3 sequences, approximately 21% of them singletons. Sequenced here: PBMCs, sampled 15 days after the yellow fever booster vaccination. The source is a man aged 25 to 40 who received the YFV17D yellow fever vaccine.

The chain has TRBV20-1 and TRBJ2-7; 8 nucleotides match TRBD2. This CDR3 is 15 amino acids long. J lost 0 bases, V lost 6 bases, and 10 bases had no gene match. Looked up from germline, CDR1 is DFQATT and CDR2 is SNEGSKA (reference sequence). CDR3 bases: TGCAGTGCCGCTAGCGGGCAGTCCCTCTCCTACGAGCAGTACTTC. It yields the protein CSAASGQSLSYEQYF.

This clonotype was observed a handful of times. The chain couples TRBV7-6 to TRBJ2-5, with a possible D match to TRBD2 (5 bases). Between the trimmed V and J ends, which lost 5 bases and 3 bases, there was a span of 16 bases. Germline V lookup: CDR1 SGHVS, CDR2 FNYEAQ. This CDR3 contains 15 residues. CDR3 protein: CASSQLGSYKETQYF. CDR3 DNA: TGTGCCAGCAGCCAATTAGGGAGCTACAAAGAGACCCAGTACTTC.

V gene TRBV6-2 or TRBV6-3 combines with J gene TRBJ2-4; perhaps TRBD1 as D (6 bases). Germline loops: CDR1 MNHEY, CDR2 SVGEGT. The CDR3 is 15 amino acids. Deletions cut 7 bases from V and 0 bases from J, with 13 bases between. In DNA form, the CDR3 reads TGTGCCAGCAAATCCGGGACAACAGCCAAAAACATTCAGTACTTC. Translated: CASKSGTTAKNIQYF.

The gene calls are TRBV27 and TRBJ2-1, with 9 bases fitting TRBD2. The CDR3 extends over 16 amino acids. With 4 bases clipped from V and 4 bases from J, the junction kept 8 bases outside the gene matches. Germline assignment: CDR1 MNHEY and CDR2 SMNVEV (reference sequence). This chain's CDR3 is CASSYGAGGDYNEQFF. The CDR3 DNA follows: TGTGCCAGCAGTTACGGGGCGGGAGGGGATTACAATGAGCAGTTCTTC.

The gene calls are TRBV20-1 and TRBJ2-1; 9 bases agree with TRBD2. CDR3 length: 15 amino acids. Germline-derived CDR1 and CDR2 are DFQATT and SNEGSKA (reference sequence). Trimming cost V 6 bases and J 0 bases; bases outside gene matches: 6. The CDR3 loop is CSAPSGRFSYNEQFF. In nucleotides, the CDR3 is TGCAGTGCACCGAGCGGGAGGTTCTCCTACAATGAGCAGTTCTTC.

V and J are TRBV6-1 and TRBJ2-7; 11 bases line up with TRBD2. There are 14 residues in the CDR3. CDR1 MNHNS and CDR2 SASEGT come from the germline V gene. V lost 7 bases to trimming and J lost 1 base; unmatched junction nucleotides: 3. CDR3 coding DNA: TGTGCCAGCATGCGACTAGCGGGGTCCTACGAGCAGTACTTC. It encodes CASMRLAGSYEQYF.

This clonotype was detected many times. This chain's CDR3 is CASSVVTSGNNEQFF. CDR3 nucleotides: TGTGCCAGCAGCGTAGTAACTAGCGGTAACAATGAGCAGTTCTTC. The V gene is TRBV9, the J gene TRBJ2-1; 8 bases fit TRBD2. V lost 0 bases, J lost 5 bases, and 4 bases stayed unmatched. CDR1 is SGDLS and CDR2 is YYNGEE in the germline V gene. This CDR3 contains 15 residues.

This rearrangement joins TRBV20-1 to TRBJ2-1; no reliable D call. Germline-derived CDR1 and CDR2 are DFQATT and SNEGSKA (reference sequence). Trimming shortened V by 1 base and J by 3 bases, and 13 bases separated the two germline ends. There are 15 residues in the CDR3. The CDR3 DNA sequence: TGCAGTGCTAGAGGTCCCCAGAGATTCTACAATGAGCAGTTCTTC. Amino acid sequence: CSARGPQRFYNEQFF.

This chain connects TRBV7-8 to TRBJ2-1; perhaps D is TRBD1 or TRBD2 (5 bases each). The V gene lost 4 bases and the J gene lost 12 bases, with 22 bases spanning the gap. The CDR3 consists of 15 residues. Germline assignment: CDR1 SGHVS and CDR2 FQNEAQ. The chain's CDR3 is CASSSPRAEPQGQFF. CDR3 DNA: TGTGCCAGCAGCTCCCCTCGAGCGGAGCCGCAGGGGCAGTTCTTC.

This chain uses TRBV19 with TRBJ2-3; D call uncertain. The CDR3 is 14 amino acids. In germline, CDR1 is LNHDA, CDR2 SQIVND (reference sequence). The V end lost 2 bases, the J end lost 6 bases, and 12 bases lay between the germline ends. CDR3: CASSIRSGRDTQYF. CDR3 coding DNA: TGTGCCAGTAGTATAAGGTCGGGCCGCGATACGCAGTATTTT.

The genes are TRBV27 and TRBJ2-5, with TRBD2 matching over 7 bases. Germline V gene sequence: CDR1 MNHEY, CDR2 SMNVEV (reference sequence). The CDR3 runs to 14 residues. The trim removed 4 bases at V and 5 bases at J, leaving 7 bases unmatched. In DNA, the CDR3 is TGTGCCAGCAGTTCGGGGGAGGGGATGGAGACCCAGTACTTC. It specifies CASSSGEGMETQYF.

The V gene is TRBV11-2, the J gene TRBJ2-1, with 7 bases that match TRBD2. Looked up from germline, CDR1 is SGHAT and CDR2 is FQNNGV. J was trimmed by 9 bases and V by 0 bases; bases with no gene match: 2. The CDR3 has 13 amino acids. This CDR3 is CASSLDERGEQFF. CDR3 nucleotides: TGTGCCAGCAGCTTAGACGAGCGGGGTGAGCAGTTCTTC. The complete variable domain, with remaining parts taken from reference TRBV11-2 and TRBJ2-1, reads EAGVAQSPRYKIIEKRQSVAFWCNPISGHATLYWYQQILGQGPKLLIQFQNNGVVDDSQLPKDRFSAERLKGVDSTLKIQPAKLEDSAVYLCASSLDERGEQFFGPGTRLTVL.

The V gene is TRBV27, the J gene TRBJ2-7; D tentatively reads TRBD1 or TRBD2 (5 bases each). The germline V and J ends were trimmed by 5 bases and 2 bases, with 19 bases remaining between them. The length of the CDR3 is 16 residues. The germline V gene has CDR1 MNHEY and CDR2 SMNVEV (reference sequence). The CDR3 nucleotides are TGTGCCAGCAGTGTAGCCGGGACCGGTGGGACCTACGAGCAGTACTTC. Translation: CASSVAGTGGTYEQYF.

This chain connects TRBV14 to TRBJ2-4, with D tentatively TRBD2 (5 bases). CDR1 and CDR2 (germline): SGHDN, FVKESK. Trimming cost V 1 base and J 7 bases, with 11 bases left between them. The CDR3 length is 14 residues. CDR3 coding DNA: TGTGCCAGCAGCCAAGTTGCTAGCTGGAACATTCAGTACTTC. Protein: CASSQVASWNIQYF.

Many counts were recorded for this clonotype. The genes are TRBV5-1 and TRBJ1-1, with TRBD1 matching over 9 bases. From germline, CDR1 is SGHRS and CDR2 YFSETQ. The CDR3 extends over 17 amino acids. The ends lost 2 bases at V and 5 bases at J; junction bases unmatched: 13. CDR3 residues: CASSFGAGTGSETEAFF. CDR3 bases: TGCGCCAGCAGCTTTGGTGCCGGGACAGGGAGCGAGACTGAAGCTTTCTTT.

As concerns this clonotype: An end of the junction differs from the germline gene, which may be a read error. The V gene is TRBV7-7, the J gene TRBJ2-5; TRBD2 matches 11 bases. CDR3 size: 16 residues. Germline values: CDR1 SSHAT, CDR2 FNYEAQ (reference sequence). CDR3 amino acids: CASSSRLAGPQETQYF. CDR3 coding DNA: TGTGCTAGCAGCTCCAGACTAGCGGGACCACAAGAGACCCAGTACTTC.

The DNA for the CDR3 is TGTGCCAGCAGTATCTTCGACTACCAACCCTCCTACGAGCAGTACTTC. This translates into CASSIFDYQPSYEQYF. The genes are TRBV12-3 or TRBV12-4 and TRBJ2-7, with a weak D call TRBD2 (5 bases). Between the trimmed V and J ends, which lost 5 bases and 0 bases, there was a span of 17 bases. The CDR3 is 16 residues long.

The chain combines TRBV29-1 with TRBJ1-4; D unresolved. This CDR3 has 15 amino acids. Trimming took off 0 bases at V and 3 bases at J, with 11 bases between the two ends. CDR1 SQVTM and CDR2 ANQGSEA come from the germline V gene. CDR3 nucleotides: TGCAGCGTTGAAGATGGAGGTCTGCCTAATGAAAAACTGTTTTTT. This sequence encodes CSVEDGGLPNEKLFF.

This clonotype was counted between two and nine times. The V and J genes are TRBV9 and TRBJ2-5, with D perhaps TRBD1 (6 bases). The CDR3 runs 15 residues. The V end lost 0 bases, the J end lost 5 bases, and 14 bases lay between the germline ends. Germline-derived CDR1 and CDR2 are SGDLS and YYNGEE. CDR3 bases: TGTGCCAGCAGCGTAGAATACAGGGCGAGTGAGACCCAGTACTTC. This codes for CASSVEYRASETQYF.

This sequence joins TRBV9 and TRBJ2-5, with D unresolved. Germline assignment: CDR1 SGDLS and CDR2 YYNGEE. The CDR3 contains 15 residues. The V and J ends lost 0 bases and 0 bases respectively, with 9 bases between them. In nucleotides, the CDR3 is TGTGCCAGCAGCGTAGCCTCACAGTACCAAGAGACCCAGTACTTC. Protein sequence: CASSVASQYQETQYF.

This clonotype was detected only a few times. The rearrangement links TRBV4-2 to TRBJ1-1; 7 bases align to TRBD1. The germline gives CDR1 LGHNA, CDR2 YNFKEQ. The CDR3 covers 14 residues. Trimming cost V 2 bases and J 3 bases; bases outside gene matches: 3. The CDR3 sequence: CASSQNQGDTEAFF. CDR3 nucleotides: TGTGCCAGCAGCCAAAACCAGGGGGACACTGAAGCTTTCTTT.